These 24 T cell receptor beta chains share one sample of origin, sequenced in a study of blood T cell repertoires in COVID-19. Assay: immunoSEQ multiplex PCR; the TCRdb copy retains only in-frame clones and omits some. The table records a few hundred thousand clones, 75% to 95% of them present only once. Specimen: peripheral blood. The receptors shown here come from a woman in her 30s with COVID-19, enrolled during active disease.

The chain uses TRBV6-2 or TRBV6-3 and TRBJ1-2; the D gene is possibly TRBD1 (5 bases). The CDR3 covers 14 residues. CDR1 is MNHEY, CDR2 SVGEGT, per germline. The germline V and J ends were trimmed by 4 bases and 5 bases, with 14 bases remaining between them. The DNA of the CDR3 is TGTGCCAGCAGTTTTGACAGCGCACCGTATGGCTACACCTTC. It encodes CASSFDSAPYGYTF.

A single count supports this clone. The V and J genes are TRBV6-5 and TRBJ1-1; no definite D call. The CDR3 is made up of 14 amino acids. The germline V gene has CDR1 MNHEY and CDR2 SVGAGI. V was pared by 2 bases and J by 1 base, with 8 bases between. The CDR3 DNA reads as TGTGCCAGCAGTTACAGCCGGAGGAACACTGAAGCTTTCTTT. Translating it yields CASSYSRRNTEAFF.

V usage is TRBV28 and J usage is TRBJ1-5; D uncertain. This CDR3 spans 17 amino acids. The V and J ends lost 2 bases and 0 bases respectively, with 14 bases between them. CDR1 MDHEN and CDR2 SYDVKM come from the germline V gene. This CDR3 reads CASSLPGGIYSNQPQHF. The CDR3, as DNA: TGTGCCAGCAGTTTACCCGGAGGCATATATAGCAATCAGCCCCAGCATTTT.

This chain uses TRBV5-6 with TRBJ2-7, with TRBD1 matching over 8 bases. This CDR3 contains 15 residues. CDR1 is SGHDT, CDR2 YYEEEE, per germline. Trimming removed 4 bases from V and 3 bases from J; junction bases left unmatched: 9. The CDR3 here is CASSVAGGINYEQYF. CDR3 coding DNA: TGTGCCAGCAGCGTGGCAGGGGGCATAAACTACGAGCAGTACTTC.

V is TRBV28 and J is TRBJ2-7, with 8 nucleotides matching TRBD2. Trimming took 1 base from V and 5 from J; bases not matched to a gene: 25. The germline V gene has CDR1 MDHEN and CDR2 SYDVKM. The CDR3 contains 21 residues. The DNA for the CDR3 is TGTGCCAGCAGTTTATCGCTGTGGTCTAGCGGGTTTCCAACTCCCGATGACGAGCAGTACTTC. It is translated as CASSLSLWSSGFPTPDDEQYF.

This chain connects TRBV7-2 to TRBJ2-7; 13 positions agree with TRBD2. The CDR3 contains 13 residues. Germline V gene sequence: CDR1 SGHTA, CDR2 FQGNSA. V lost 8 bases, J lost 7 bases, and 5 bases stayed unmatched. In nucleotides, the CDR3 is TGTGCCAGCGGGACTAGCGGGATATCTGAGCAGTACTTC. Translated: CASGTSGISEQYF.

The chain employs TRBV19 and TRBJ2-1; perhaps TRBD2 as D (6 bases). The V end was cut by 7 bases, the J end by 8 bases, with 15 bases between. The CDR3 spans 13 residues. Germline-derived CDR1 and CDR2 are LNHDA and SQIVND (reference sequence). The CDR3 protein is CASKGLVLDEQFF. CDR3 DNA sequence: TGTGCCAGTAAGGGACTGGTTCTTGATGAGCAGTTCTTC.

J is TRBJ1-1 and V is TRBV6-6; 10 bases align to TRBD1. The CDR3 totals 13 residues. The V gene's germline CDR1 is MNHNY and CDR2 SVGAGI (reference sequence). With V trimmed by 5 bases and J by 7 bases, 4 bases remained unmatched. The DNA of the CDR3 is TGTGCCAGCAGTGGGACAGGGGCCCTTGAAGCTTTCTTT. Translation: CASSGTGALEAFF.

The rearrangement links TRBV5-8 to TRBJ1-4; 12 bases fit TRBD1. Germline V CDR1 and CDR2: SGHTS, YDEGEE. The CDR3 runs to 17 residues. V lost 2 bases to trimming and J lost 5 bases; unmatched junction nucleotides: 7. This CDR3 is CASSFGTGGTPNEKLFF. The CDR3 DNA sequence: TGTGCCAGCAGCTTCGGGACAGGGGGCACCCCAAATGAAAAACTGTTTTTT.

For this clone: One junction end disagrees with the germline gene, perhaps due to a read error. The chain joins TRBV24-1 to TRBJ1-2; TRBD1 agrees at 9 bases. This CDR3 comprises 17 residues. Germline loops: CDR1 KGHDR, CDR2 SFDVKD. The CDR3 region is CATSDRKLGQGNSGYTF. The CDR3 DNA reads as TGTGCCACCAGTGACCGAAAACTTGGACAGGGGAACTCTGGCTACACCTTC.

The V and J genes are TRBV6-5 and TRBJ1-5; D is possibly TRBD1 (6 bases). The V end lost 8 bases, the J end lost 6 bases, and 11 bases lay between the germline ends. Per germline, CDR1 MNHEY and CDR2 SVGAGI. The CDR3 runs 12 residues. For the CDR3, the DNA is TGTGCCAGCCAAACAGGGACTCAGCCCCAGCATTTT. Its translation is CASQTGTQPQHF.

The chain combines TRBV3-1 (or the pseudogene TRBV3-2) with TRBJ2-5; D possibly corresponds to TRBD1 (6 bases). The CDR3 totals 13 residues. Germline V lookup: CDR1 LGHDT, CDR2 YNNKEL (reference sequence). Trimming took 4 bases from V and 1 from J, leaving 7 bases between them. The chain's CDR3 is CASSRTAQETQYF. The CDR3, as DNA: TGTGCCAGCAGCCGGACAGCCCAAGAGACCCAGTACTTC.

The genes are TRBV30 and TRBJ1-2; 8 bases are a match to TRBD1. This CDR3 region has 15 residues. Trimming took 1 base from V and 0 from J; bases not matched to a gene: 4. The germline CDR1 and CDR2 sequences are GTSNPN and SVGIG (reference sequence). CDR3 coding DNA: TGTGCCTGGAGTGGCAGGGGGCGACCTAACTATGGCTACACCTTC. This translates into CAWSGRGRPNYGYTF. The variable domain in full, completed from reference TRBV30 and TRBJ1-2, reads SQTIHQWPATLVQPVGSPLSLECTVEGTSNPNLYWYRQAAGRGLQLLFYSVGIGQISSEVPQNLSASRPQDRQFILSSKKLLLSDSGFYLCAWSGRGRPNYGYTFGSGTRLTVV.

The chain joins TRBV5-1 to TRBJ2-2; no clear D. Germline loops: CDR1 SGHRS, CDR2 YFSETQ. The CDR3 loop spans 16 amino acids. Trimming removed 4 bases from V and 4 bases from J, with 17 bases in between. The CDR3 region is CASSPKSYPGTGELFF. CDR3 DNA: TGCGCCAGCAGCCCCAAGAGCTACCCGGGCACCGGGGAGCTGTTTTTT. The entire variable domain, with the rest obtained from reference TRBV5-1 and TRBJ2-2, is as follows: KAGVTQTPRYLIKTRGQQVTLSCSPISGHRSVSWYQQTPGQGLQFLFEYFSETQRNKGNFPGRFSGRQFSNSRSEMNVSTLELGDSALYLCASSPKSYPGTGELFFGEGSRLTVL.

The genes are TRBV20-1 and TRBJ2-7; no clear D. This CDR3 is built from 11 residues. Looked up from germline, CDR1 is DFQATT and CDR2 is SNEGSKA (reference sequence). Between the trimmed V and J ends, which lost 3 bases and 6 bases, there was a span of 9 bases. The CDR3 region is CSASTSGEQYF. The CDR3 DNA reads TGCAGTGCTAGTACCTCAGGCGAGCAGTACTTC.

The chain uses TRBV28 and TRBJ2-7; TRBD1 is a possible D gene (5 bases). The CDR3 extends over 13 amino acids. Looked up from germline, CDR1 is MDHEN and CDR2 is SYDVKM. The V end lost 5 bases, the J end lost 2 bases, and 10 bases lay between the germline ends. The CDR3 spells CASSQPGPYEQYF. The CDR3 DNA reads as TGTGCCAGCAGTCAACCAGGGCCCTACGAGCAGTACTTC.

The chain joins TRBV4-1 to TRBJ2-7, with TRBD1 matching over 7 bases. CDR1 MGHRA and CDR2 YSYEKL come from the germline V gene. CDR3 length: 17 residues. With V trimmed by 0 bases and J by 2 bases, 10 bases remained unmatched. CDR3 protein: CASSQERVRQGAYEQYF. The CDR3 region has the DNA TGCGCCAGCAGCCAAGAGAGGGTCCGGCAGGGGGCCTACGAGCAGTACTTC.

The rearrangement links TRBV3-1 (or the pseudogene TRBV3-2) to TRBJ2-2, with D possibly TRBD2 on 5 matching bases. Germline loops: CDR1 LGHDT, CDR2 YNNKEL (reference sequence). The CDR3 sequence is 9 residues long. The CDR3 bases are TGTTTCGGAGGCGGGGAGCTGTTTTTT. This sequence encodes CFGGGELFF.

This clone was seen only once. The CDR3 DNA reads as TGTGCCAGCTCACCCGGGACAGCCAACTATGGCTACACCTTC. It translates to CASSPGTANYGYTF. This chain joins TRBV18 and TRBJ1-2, with TRBD1 matching over 7 bases. The trim removed 3 bases at V and 2 bases at J, leaving 3 bases unmatched. This CDR3 contains 14 residues. Germline values: CDR1 KGHSH, CDR2 LQKENI.

The CDR3, as DNA: TGTGCCACCCCTCCACGGAGAGGAATCGGGCAGTTCTTC. Protein: CATPPRRGIGQFF. The rearrangement links TRBV24-1 to TRBJ2-1, with D unresolved. Germline V gives CDR1 KGHDR, CDR2 SFDVKD. Trimming pared 9 bases from V and 12 bases from J, leaving 20 bases between. This CDR3 spans 13 amino acids.

The CDR3 region is CASSTPGGGGYGYTF. The CDR3 DNA is TGTGCCAGCAGCACCCCGGGGGGAGGGGGCTATGGCTACACCTTC. The chain couples TRBV7-2 to TRBJ1-2; D perhaps matches TRBD1 (6 bases). The CDR3 contains 15 residues. V shed 5 bases and J shed 4 bases, with 17 bases lying between them. Germline V gene data show CDR1 as SGHTA and CDR2 as FQGNSA.

V usage is TRBV5-5 and J usage is TRBJ1-3; the D is unclear. In germline, CDR1 is SGHKS, CDR2 YYEKEE (reference sequence). This CDR3 is built from 17 residues. Trimming removed 4 bases at V and 0 bases at J, with 17 bases between. This CDR3 is CASSLGPTTRSGNTIYF. CDR3 in DNA: TGTGCCAGCAGCCTTGGACCGACTACCCGCTCTGGAAACACCATATATTTT. Based on the CDR3 plus reference TRBV5-5 and TRBJ1-3, the full variable domain is DAGVTQSPTHLIKTRGQQVTLRCSPISGHKSVSWYQQVLGQGPQFIFQYYEKEERGRGNFPDRFSARQFPNYSSELNVNALLLGDSALYLCASSLGPTTRSGNTIYFGEGSWLTVV.

This clone was counted only a few times. The chain is built from TRBV6-4 and TRBJ2-3; 8 bases are a match to TRBD1. The length of the CDR3 is 15 residues. Germline lookup yields CDR1 MRHNA and CDR2 SNTAGT. Germline trimming cut 4 bases from V and 1 base from J; bases unmatched to any gene: 4. CDR3 coding DNA: TGTGCCAGCAGTGCGGCAGGGGGCGGCACAGATACGCAGTATTTT. Translating gives CASSAAGGGTDTQYF.

This rearrangement joins TRBV5-4 to TRBJ2-1; D remains ambiguous. The germline gives CDR1 SGHNT, CDR2 YYREEE (reference sequence). Trimming took 0 bases from V and 7 from J, leaving 8 bases between them. The CDR3 spans 13 residues. The DNA of the CDR3 is TGTGCCAGCAGCTTGGCCGCGCGGAATGAGCAGTTCTTC. This gives the protein CASSLAARNEQFF.